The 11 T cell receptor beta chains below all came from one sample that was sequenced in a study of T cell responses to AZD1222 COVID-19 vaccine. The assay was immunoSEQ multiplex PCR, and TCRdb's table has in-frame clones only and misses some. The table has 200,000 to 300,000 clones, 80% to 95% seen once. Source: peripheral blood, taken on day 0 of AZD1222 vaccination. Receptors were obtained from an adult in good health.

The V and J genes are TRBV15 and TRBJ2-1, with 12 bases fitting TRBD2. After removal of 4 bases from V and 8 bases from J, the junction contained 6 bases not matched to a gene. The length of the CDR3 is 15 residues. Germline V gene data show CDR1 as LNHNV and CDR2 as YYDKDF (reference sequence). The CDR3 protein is CATSTTSGSFDEQFF. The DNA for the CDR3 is TGTGCCACCAGCACGACTAGCGGGAGCTTCGATGAGCAGTTCTTC.

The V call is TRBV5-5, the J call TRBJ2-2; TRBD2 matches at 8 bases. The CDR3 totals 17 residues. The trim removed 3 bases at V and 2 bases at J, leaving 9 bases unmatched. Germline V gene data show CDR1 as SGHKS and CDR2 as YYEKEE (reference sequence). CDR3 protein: CASSWKSGSVNTGELFF. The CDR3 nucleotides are TGTGCCAGCAGCTGGAAAAGCGGGAGCGTCAACACCGGGGAGCTGTTTTTT.

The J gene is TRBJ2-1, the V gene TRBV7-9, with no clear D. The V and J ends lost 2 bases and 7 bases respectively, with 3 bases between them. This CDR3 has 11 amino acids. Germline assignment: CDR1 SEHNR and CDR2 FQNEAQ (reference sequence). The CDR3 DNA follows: TGTGCCAGCAGCTTACGGAATGAGCAGTTCTTC. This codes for CASSLRNEQFF. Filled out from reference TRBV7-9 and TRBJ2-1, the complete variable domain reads DTGVSQNPRHKITKRGQNVTFRCDPISEHNRLYWYRQTLGQGPEFLTYFQNEAQLEKSRLLSDRFSAERPKGSFSTLEIQRTEQGDSAMYLCASSLRNEQFFGPGTRLTVL.

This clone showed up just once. CDR3: CASSTRDRASYEQYF. DNA for the CDR3: TGCGCCAGCAGTACCCGGGACAGGGCGTCCTACGAGCAGTACTTC. The gene calls are TRBV5-1 and TRBJ2-7, with 9 bases identical to TRBD1. J was trimmed by 1 base and V by 5 bases; bases with no gene match: 7. CDR1 is SGHRS and CDR2 is YFSETQ in the germline V gene. CDR3 size: 15 residues.

In DNA form, the CDR3 reads TGCAGCGCGGACATCGCTGGGGAGCAGTACTTC. The encoded protein is CSADIAGEQYF. The chain combines TRBV29-1 with TRBJ2-7; maybe TRBD1 (5 bases). This CDR3 comprises 11 residues. The V and J ends lost 7 bases and 7 bases respectively, with 14 bases between them. Germline CDR1 and CDR2: SQVTM and ANQGSEA.

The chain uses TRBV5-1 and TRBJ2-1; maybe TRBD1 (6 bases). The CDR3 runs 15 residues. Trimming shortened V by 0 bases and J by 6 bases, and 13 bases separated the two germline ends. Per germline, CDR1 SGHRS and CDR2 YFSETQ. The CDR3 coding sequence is TGCGCCAGCAGCTTGGCCAACAGGGTGGGCAATGAGCAGTTCTTC. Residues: CASSLANRVGNEQFF.

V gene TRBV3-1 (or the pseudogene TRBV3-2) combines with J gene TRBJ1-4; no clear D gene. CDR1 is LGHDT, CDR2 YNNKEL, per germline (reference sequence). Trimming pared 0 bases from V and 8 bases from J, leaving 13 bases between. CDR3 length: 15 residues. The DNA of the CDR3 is TGTGCCAGCAGCCAAGATCGACCAAAGGGAGAAAAACTGTTTTTT. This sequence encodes CASSQDRPKGEKLFF.

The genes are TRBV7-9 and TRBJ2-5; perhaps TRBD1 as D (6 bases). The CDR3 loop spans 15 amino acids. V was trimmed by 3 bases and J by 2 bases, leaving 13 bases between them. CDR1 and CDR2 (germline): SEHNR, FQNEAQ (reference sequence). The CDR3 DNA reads TGTGCCAGCAGCTTTTTCAGGGGTTATCAAGAGACCCAGTACTTC. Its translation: CASSFFRGYQETQYF.

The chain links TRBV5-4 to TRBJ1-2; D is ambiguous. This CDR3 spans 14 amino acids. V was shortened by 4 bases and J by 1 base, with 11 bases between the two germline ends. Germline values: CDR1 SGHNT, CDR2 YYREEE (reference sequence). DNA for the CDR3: TGTGCCAGCAGCCCGGAGGGCAGTAACTATGGCTACACCTTC. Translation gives CASSPEGSNYGYTF.

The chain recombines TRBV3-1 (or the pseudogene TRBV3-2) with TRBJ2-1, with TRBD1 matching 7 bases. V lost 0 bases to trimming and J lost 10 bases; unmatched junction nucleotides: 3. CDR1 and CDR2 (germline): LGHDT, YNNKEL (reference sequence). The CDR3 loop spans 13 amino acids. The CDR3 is CASSQDRGQEQFF. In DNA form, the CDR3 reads TGTGCCAGCAGCCAAGATAGGGGACAGGAGCAGTTCTTC.

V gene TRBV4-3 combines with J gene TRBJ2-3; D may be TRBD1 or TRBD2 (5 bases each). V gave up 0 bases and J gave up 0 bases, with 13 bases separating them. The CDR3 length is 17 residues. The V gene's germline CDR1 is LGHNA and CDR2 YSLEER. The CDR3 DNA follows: TGCGCCAGCAGCCAAGATAAGGGGACGAGGAGCACAGATACGCAGTATTTT. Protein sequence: CASSQDKGTRSTDTQYF.